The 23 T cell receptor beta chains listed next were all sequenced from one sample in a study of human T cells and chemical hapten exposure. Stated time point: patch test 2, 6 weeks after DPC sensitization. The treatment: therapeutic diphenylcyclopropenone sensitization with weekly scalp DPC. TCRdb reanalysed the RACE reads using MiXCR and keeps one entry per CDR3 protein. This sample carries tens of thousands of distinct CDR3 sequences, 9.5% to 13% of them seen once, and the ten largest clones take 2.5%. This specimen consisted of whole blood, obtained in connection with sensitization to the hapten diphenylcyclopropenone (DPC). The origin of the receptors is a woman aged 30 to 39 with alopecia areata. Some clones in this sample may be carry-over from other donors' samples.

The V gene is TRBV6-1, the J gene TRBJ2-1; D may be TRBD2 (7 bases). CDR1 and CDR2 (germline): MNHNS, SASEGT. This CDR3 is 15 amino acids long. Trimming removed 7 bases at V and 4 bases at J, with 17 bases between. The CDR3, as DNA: TGTGCCAGCATCGGGGGAGGGGGACGTTACAATGAGCAGTTCTTC. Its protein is CASIGGGGRYNEQFF.

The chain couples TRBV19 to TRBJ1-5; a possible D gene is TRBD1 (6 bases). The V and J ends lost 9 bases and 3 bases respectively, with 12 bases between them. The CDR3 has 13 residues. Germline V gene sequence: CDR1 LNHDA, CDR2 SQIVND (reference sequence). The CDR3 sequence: CASRDTDNQPQHF. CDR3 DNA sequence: TGTGCCAGCAGGGACACGGACAATCAGCCCCAGCATTTT.

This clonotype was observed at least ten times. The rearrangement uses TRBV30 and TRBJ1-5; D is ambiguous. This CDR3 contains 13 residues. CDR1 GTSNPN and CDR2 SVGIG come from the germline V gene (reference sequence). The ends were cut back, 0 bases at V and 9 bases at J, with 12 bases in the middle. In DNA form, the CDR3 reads TGTGCCTGGAGTGTAGACGACTATCGGCCCCAGCATTTT. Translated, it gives CAWSVDDYRPQHF.

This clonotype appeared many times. The CDR3 nucleotides read TGTGCCACCAGCCGGGACTCGTACAATGAGCAGTTCTTC. This encodes CATSRDSYNEQFF. This chain connects TRBV24-1 to TRBJ2-1; D possibly corresponds to TRBD2 (6 bases). Germline V gene sequence: CDR1 KGHDR, CDR2 SFDVKD. The CDR3 is 13 amino acids. V lost 7 bases to trimming and J lost 4 bases, with 10 bases between them.

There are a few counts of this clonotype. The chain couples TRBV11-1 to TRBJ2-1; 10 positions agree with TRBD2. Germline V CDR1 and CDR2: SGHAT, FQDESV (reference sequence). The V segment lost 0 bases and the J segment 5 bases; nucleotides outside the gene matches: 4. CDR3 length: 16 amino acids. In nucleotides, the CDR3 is TGTGCCAGCAGCTTAGCGCTAGCGGGGGCCAACAATGAGCAGTTCTTC. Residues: CASSLALAGANNEQFF.

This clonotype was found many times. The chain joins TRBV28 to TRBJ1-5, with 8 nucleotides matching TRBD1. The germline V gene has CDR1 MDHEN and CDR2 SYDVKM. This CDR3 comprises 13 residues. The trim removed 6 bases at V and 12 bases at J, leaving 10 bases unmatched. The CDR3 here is CASRMDRASLQHF. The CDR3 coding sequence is TGTGCCAGCAGGATGGACAGGGCGAGTCTCCAGCATTTT.

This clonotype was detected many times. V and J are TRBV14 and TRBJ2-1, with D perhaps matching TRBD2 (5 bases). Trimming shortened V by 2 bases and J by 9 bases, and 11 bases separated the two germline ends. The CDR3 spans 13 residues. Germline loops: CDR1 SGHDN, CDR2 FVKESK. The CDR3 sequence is CASSQILEGEQFF. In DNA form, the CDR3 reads TGTGCCAGCAGCCAAATACTAGAAGGTGAGCAGTTCTTC.

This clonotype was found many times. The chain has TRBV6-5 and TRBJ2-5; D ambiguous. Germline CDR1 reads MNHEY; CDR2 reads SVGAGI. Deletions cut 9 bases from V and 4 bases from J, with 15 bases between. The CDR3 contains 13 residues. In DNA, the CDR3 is TGTGCCAGTAGAGATGGGGTGGGAGAGACCCAGTACTTC. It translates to CASRDGVGETQYF.

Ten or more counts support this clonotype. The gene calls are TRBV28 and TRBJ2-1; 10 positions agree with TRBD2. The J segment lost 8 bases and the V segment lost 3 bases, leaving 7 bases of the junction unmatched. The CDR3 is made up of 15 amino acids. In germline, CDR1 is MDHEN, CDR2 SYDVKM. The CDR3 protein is CASSLSSSGSDEQFF. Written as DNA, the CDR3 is TGTGCCAGCAGTTTGTCGTCTAGCGGGAGCGATGAGCAGTTCTTC.

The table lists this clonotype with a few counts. In nucleotides, the CDR3 is TGCAGTGCCTACGGACTAGCGGGAGCTAGGGAGCAGTTCTTC. It encodes CSAYGLAGAREQFF. This chain connects TRBV20-1 to TRBJ2-1; 13 bases match TRBD2. With V trimmed by 6 bases and J by 10 bases, 9 bases remained unmatched. Germline V gene lookup returns CDR1 DFQATT and CDR2 SNEGSKA (reference sequence). This CDR3 has 14 residues.

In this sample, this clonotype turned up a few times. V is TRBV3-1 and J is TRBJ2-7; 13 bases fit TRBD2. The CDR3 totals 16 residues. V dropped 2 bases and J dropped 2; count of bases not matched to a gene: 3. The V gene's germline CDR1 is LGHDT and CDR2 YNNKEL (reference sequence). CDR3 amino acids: CASSQRLAGGPYEQYF. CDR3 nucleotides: TGTGCCAGCAGCCAAAGACTAGCGGGAGGCCCCTACGAGCAGTACTTC.

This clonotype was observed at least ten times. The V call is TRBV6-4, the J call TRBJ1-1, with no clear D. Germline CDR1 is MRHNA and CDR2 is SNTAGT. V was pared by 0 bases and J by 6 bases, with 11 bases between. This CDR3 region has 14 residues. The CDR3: CASSDSGRPAEAFF. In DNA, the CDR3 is TGTGCCAGCAGTGACTCCGGACGGCCGGCTGAAGCTTTCTTT.

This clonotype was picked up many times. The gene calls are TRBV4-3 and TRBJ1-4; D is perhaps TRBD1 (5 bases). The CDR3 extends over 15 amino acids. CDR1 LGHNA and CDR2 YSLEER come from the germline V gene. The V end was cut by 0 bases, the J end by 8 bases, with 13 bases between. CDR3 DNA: TGCGCCAGCAGCCAAGAGAGGGGCTGGGAGGAAAAACTGTTTTTT. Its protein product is CASSQERGWEEKLFF.

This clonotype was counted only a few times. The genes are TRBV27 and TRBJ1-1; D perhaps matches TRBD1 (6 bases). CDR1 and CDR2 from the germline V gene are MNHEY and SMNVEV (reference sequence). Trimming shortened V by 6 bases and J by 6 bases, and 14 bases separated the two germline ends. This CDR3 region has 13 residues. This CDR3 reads CASRPHGGPEAFF. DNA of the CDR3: TGTGCCAGCAGGCCCCACGGGGGCCCTGAAGCTTTCTTT.

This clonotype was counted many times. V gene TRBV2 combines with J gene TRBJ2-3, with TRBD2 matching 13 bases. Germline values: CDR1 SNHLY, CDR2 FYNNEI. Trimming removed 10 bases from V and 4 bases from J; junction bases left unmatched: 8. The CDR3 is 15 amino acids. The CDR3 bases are TGTGCCACCCGGACTAGCGGGAGTATCCCAGATACGCAGTATTTT. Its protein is CATRTSGSIPDTQYF.

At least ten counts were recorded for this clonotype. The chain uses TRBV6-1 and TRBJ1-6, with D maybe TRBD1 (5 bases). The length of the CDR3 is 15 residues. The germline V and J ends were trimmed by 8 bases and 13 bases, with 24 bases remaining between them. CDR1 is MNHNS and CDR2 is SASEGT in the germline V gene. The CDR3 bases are TGTGCCAGCCGCGGGACGGCGGCGGGGGTTGGTCCCCTCCACTTT. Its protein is CASRGTAAGVGPLHF.

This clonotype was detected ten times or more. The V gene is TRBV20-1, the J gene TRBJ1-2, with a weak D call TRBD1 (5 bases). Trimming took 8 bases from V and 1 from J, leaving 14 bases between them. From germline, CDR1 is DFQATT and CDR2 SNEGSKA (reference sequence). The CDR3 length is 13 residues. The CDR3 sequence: CSLYRQINYGYTF. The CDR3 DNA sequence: TGCAGTCTCTATAGACAGATTAACTATGGCTACACCTTC.

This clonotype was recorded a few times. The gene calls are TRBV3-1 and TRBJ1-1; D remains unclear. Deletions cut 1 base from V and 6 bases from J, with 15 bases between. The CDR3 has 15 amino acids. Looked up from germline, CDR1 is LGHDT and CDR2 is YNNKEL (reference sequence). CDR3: CASSQGSRVNPEAFF. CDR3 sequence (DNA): TGTGCCAGCAGCCAAGGTTCGCGGGTTAACCCTGAAGCTTTCTTT.

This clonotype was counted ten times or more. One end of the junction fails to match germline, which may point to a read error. CDR3 sequence: CASSPPRDRGEKLFF. The CDR3 coding sequence is TGTGCCAGCTCCCCACCCCGGGACAGGGGCGAAAAACTGTTTTTT. The V call is TRBV18, the J call TRBJ1-4, with 10 bases identical to TRBD1. Germline V gene sequence: CDR1 KGHSH, CDR2 LQKENI. The CDR3 sequence is 15 residues long.

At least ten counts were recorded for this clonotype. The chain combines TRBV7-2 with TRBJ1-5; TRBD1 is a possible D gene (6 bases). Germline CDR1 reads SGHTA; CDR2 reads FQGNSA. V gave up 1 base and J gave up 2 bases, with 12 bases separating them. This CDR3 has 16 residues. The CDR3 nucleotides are TGTGCCAGCAGCTTAGTTGGGGCAGGGGGCAATCAGCCCCAGCATTTT. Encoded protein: CASSLVGAGGNQPQHF.

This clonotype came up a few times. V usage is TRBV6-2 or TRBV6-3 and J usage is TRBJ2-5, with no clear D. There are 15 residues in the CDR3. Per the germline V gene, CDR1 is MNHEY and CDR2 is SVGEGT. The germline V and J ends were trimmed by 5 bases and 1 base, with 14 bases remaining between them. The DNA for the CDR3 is TGTGCCAGCAGTCCAGACCAACGACGCCAAGAGACCCAGTACTTC. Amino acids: CASSPDQRRQETQYF.

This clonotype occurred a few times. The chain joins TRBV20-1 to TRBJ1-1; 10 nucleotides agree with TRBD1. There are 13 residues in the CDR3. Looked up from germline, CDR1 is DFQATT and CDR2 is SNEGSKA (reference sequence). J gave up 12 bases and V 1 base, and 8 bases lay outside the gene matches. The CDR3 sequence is CSARVIGQGGTFF. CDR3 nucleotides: TGCAGTGCTAGAGTTATTGGACAGGGGGGGACTTTCTTT.

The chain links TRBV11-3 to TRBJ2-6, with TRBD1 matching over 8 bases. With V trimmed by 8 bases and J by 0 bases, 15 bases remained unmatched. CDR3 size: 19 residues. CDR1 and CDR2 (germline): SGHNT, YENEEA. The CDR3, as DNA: TGTGCCAGCGGTACTGAAAGGACAGGGACGGGCTCTGGGGCCAACGTCCTGACTTTC. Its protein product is CASGTERTGTGSGANVLTF.